One T cell receptor beta chain is described in this entry. V lost 2 bases and J lost 3, with 8 bases in between. Looked up from germline, CDR1 is SGHAT and CDR2 is FQDESV (reference sequence). The CDR3 spans 13 residues. The data are from a study of early T cells in non-severe SARS-CoV-2 infection. Each cDNA molecule carried a unique molecular identifier. A single record per CDR3 protein comes from TCRdb applying MiXCR to the 5' RACE reads. The table includes about 76,000 distinct CDR3 sequences, approximately 10% detected once. Sequencing was carried out using whole blood. V and J are TRBV11-1 and TRBJ2-7, with D perhaps TRBD2 (6 bases). This clonotype originated in an adult who was a healthcare worker with PCR-confirmed SARS-CoV-2 infection or an uninfected control (not recorded which). DNA for the CDR3: TGTGCCAGCAGCTTACTGGGGGGCTACGAGCAGTACTTC. It encodes CASSLLGGYEQYF.